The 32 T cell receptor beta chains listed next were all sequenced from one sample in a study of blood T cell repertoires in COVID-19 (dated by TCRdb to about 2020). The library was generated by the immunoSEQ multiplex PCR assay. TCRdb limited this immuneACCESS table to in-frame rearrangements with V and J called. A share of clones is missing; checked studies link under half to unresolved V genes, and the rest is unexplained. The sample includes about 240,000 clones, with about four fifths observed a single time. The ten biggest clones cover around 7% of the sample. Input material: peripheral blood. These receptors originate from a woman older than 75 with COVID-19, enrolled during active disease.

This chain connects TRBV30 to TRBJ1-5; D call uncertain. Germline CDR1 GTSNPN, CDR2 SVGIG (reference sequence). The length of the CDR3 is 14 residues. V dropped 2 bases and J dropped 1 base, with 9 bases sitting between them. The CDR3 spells CAWSPDSSNQPQHF. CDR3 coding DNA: TGTGCCTGGAGTCCCGATAGCAGCAATCAGCCCCAGCATTTT. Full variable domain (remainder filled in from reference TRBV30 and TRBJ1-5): SQTIHQWPATLVQPVGSPLSLECTVEGTSNPNLYWYRQAAGRGLQLLFYSVGIGQISSEVPQNLSASRPQDRQFILSSKKLLLSDSGFYLCAWSPDSSNQPQHFGDGTRLSIL.

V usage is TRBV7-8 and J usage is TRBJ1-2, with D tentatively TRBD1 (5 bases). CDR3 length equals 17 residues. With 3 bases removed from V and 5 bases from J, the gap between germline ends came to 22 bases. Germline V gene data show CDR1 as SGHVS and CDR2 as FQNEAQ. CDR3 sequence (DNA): TGTGCCAGCAGCTTTGCCCGGGGGGGAAGAAATCAGTATGGCTACACCTTC. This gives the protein CASSFARGGRNQYGYTF.

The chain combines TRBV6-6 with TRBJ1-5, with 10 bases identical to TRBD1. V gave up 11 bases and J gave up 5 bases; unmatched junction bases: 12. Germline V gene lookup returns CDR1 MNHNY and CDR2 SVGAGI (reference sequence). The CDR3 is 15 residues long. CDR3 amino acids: CAARDGTGAYQPQHF. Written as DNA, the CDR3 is TGTGCCGCGAGAGATGGGACAGGGGCCTATCAGCCCCAGCATTTT.

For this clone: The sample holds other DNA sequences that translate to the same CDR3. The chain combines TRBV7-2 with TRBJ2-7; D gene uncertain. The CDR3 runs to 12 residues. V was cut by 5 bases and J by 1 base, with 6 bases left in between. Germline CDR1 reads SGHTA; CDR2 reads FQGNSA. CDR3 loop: CASSLTSYEQYF. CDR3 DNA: TGTGCCAGCAGCCTCACTTCCTACGAGCAGTACTTC.

CDR3 residues: CASSAQGAGTEAFF. The DNA of the CDR3 is TGTGCCAGCAGCGCCCAGGGGGCTGGCACTGAAGCTTTCTTT. The rearrangement joins TRBV9 to TRBJ1-1; 8 nucleotides line up with TRBD1. The CDR3 covers 14 residues. Germline V gene sequence: CDR1 SGDLS, CDR2 YYNGEE. V shed 3 bases and J 4 bases; nucleotides not matched to a gene: 5. Together with reference TRBV9 and TRBJ1-1, the CDR3 gives the full variable domain: DSGVTQTPKHLITATGQRVTLRCSPRSGDLSVYWYQQSLDQGLQFLIQYYNGEERAKGNILERFSAQQFPDLHSELNLSSLELGDSALYFCASSAQGAGTEAFFGQGTRLTVV.

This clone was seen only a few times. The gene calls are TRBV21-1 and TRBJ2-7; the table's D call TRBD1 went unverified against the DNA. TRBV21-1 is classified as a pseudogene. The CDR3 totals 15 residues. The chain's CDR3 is CASSKDRDNSYEQYF. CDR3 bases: TGTGCCAGCAGCAAGGACAGGGATAACTCCTACGAGCAGTACTTC.

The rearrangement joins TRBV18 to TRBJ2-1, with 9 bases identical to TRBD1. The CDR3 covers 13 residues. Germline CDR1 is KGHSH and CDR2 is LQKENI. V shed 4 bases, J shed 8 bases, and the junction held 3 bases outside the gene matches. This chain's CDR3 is CASSQGTGYEQFF. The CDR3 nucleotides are TGTGCCAGCTCACAAGGGACAGGGTATGAGCAGTTCTTC.

The CDR3 DNA sequence: TGTGCCAGCAGTCTCAGGGGGGAGAATGGCTACACCTTC. Its translation is CASSLRGENGYTF. This chain links TRBV6-6 with TRBJ1-2; 7 nucleotides line up with TRBD1. With V trimmed by 5 bases and J by 6 bases, 6 bases remained unmatched. The length of the CDR3 is 13 residues. Germline-derived CDR1 and CDR2 are MNHNY and SVGAGI (reference sequence).

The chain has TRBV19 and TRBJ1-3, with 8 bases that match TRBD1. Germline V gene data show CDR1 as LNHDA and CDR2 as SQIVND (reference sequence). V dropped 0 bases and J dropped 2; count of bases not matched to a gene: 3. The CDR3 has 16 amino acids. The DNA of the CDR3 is TGTGCCAGTAGTATAGACAAGGACAGGGCTGGAAACACCATATATTTT. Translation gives CASSIDKDRAGNTIYF.

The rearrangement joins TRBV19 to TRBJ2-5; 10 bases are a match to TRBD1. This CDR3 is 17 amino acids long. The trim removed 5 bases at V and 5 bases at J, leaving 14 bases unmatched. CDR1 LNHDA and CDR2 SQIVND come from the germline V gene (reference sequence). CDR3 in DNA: TGTGCCAGTAGTCCCCGGGACAGGGGTTTCGGGGTGGAGACCCAGTACTTC. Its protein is CASSPRDRGFGVETQYF.

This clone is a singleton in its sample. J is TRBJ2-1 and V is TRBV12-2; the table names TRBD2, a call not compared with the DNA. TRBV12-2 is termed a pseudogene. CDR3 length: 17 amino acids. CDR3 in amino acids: CASRLAGGLALYNEQFF. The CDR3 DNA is TGTGCAAGTCGCTTAGCTGGGGGACTAGCCTTATACAATGAGCAGTTCTTC.

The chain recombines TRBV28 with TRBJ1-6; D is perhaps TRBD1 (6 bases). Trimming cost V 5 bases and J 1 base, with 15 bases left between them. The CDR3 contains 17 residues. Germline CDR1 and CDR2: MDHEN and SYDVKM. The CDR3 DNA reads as TGTGCCAGCAGTCGCCGGGGGGCGCGGTCCTATAATTCACCCCTCCACTTT. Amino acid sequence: CASSRRGARSYNSPLHF.

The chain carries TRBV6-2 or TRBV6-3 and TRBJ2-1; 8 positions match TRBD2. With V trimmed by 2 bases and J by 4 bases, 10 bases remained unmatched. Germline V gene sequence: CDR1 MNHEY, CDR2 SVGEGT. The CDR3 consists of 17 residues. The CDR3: CASSYARVSGSYNEQFF. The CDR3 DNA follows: TGTGCCAGCAGTTACGCTCGGGTCAGCGGGAGTTACAATGAGCAGTTCTTC.

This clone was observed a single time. As DNA, the CDR3 is TGCGCCAGCAGCTTGGAAGGGGTTCGCAATCAGCCCCAGCATTTT. Its protein is CASSLEGVRNQPQHF. This chain joins TRBV5-1 and TRBJ1-5, with D perhaps TRBD1 (5 bases). Between the trimmed V and J ends, which lost 0 bases and 2 bases, there was a span of 9 bases. From germline, CDR1 is SGHRS and CDR2 YFSETQ. The CDR3 loop spans 15 amino acids.

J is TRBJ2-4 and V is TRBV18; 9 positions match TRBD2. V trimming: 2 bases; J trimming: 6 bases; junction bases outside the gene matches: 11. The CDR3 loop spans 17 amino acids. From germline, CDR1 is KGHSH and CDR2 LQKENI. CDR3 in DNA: TGTGCCAGCTCACCAGCCCTGGGGGTAGCGGGAGTAAACATTCAGTACTTC. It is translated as CASSPALGVAGVNIQYF.

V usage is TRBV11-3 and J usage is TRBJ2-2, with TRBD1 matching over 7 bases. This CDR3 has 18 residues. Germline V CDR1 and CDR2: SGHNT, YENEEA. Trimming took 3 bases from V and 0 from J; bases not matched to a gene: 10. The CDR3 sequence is CASSFLRDSPPNTGELFF. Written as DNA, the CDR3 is TGTGCCAGCAGCTTTCTCCGGGACAGCCCCCCGAACACCGGGGAGCTGTTTTTT.

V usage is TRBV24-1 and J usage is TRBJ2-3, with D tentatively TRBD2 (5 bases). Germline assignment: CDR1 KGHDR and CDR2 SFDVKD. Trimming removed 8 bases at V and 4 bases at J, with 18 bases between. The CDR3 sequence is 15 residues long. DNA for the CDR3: TGTGCCACCACTATAAGGAGGTGGCGGGCAGATACGCAGTATTTT. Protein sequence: CATTIRRWRADTQYF.

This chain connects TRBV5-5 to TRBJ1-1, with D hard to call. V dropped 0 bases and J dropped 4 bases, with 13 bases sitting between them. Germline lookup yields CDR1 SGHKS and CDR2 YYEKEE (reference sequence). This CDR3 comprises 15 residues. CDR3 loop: CASSLEVGRGTEAFF. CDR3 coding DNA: TGTGCCAGCAGCTTGGAGGTAGGGAGAGGCACTGAAGCTTTCTTT. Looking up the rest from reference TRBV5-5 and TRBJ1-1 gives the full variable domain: DAGVTQSPTHLIKTRGQQVTLRCSPISGHKSVSWYQQVLGQGPQFIFQYYEKEERGRGNFPDRFSARQFPNYSSELNVNALLLGDSALYLCASSLEVGRGTEAFFGQGTRLTVV.

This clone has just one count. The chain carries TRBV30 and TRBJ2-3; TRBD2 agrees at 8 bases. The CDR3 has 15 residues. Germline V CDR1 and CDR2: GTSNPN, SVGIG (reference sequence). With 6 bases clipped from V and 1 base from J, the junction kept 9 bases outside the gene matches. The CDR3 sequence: CACSREGPRTDTQYF. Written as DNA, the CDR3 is TGTGCCTGTAGCCGGGAGGGCCCTCGCACAGATACGCAGTATTTT.

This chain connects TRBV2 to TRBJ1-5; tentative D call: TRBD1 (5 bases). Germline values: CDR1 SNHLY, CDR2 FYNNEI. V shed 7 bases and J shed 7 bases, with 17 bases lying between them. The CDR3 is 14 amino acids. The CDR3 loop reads CASTIGQGAQPQHF. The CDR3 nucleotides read TGTGCCAGCACCATCGGGCAGGGTGCCCAGCCCCAGCATTTT.

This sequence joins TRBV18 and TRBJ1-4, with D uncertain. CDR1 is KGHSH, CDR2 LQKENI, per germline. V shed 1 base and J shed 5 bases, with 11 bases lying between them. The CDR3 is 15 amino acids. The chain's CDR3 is CASSPQYSFNEKLFF. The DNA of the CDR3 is TGTGCCAGCTCACCACAGTACAGTTTCAATGAAAAACTGTTTTTT.

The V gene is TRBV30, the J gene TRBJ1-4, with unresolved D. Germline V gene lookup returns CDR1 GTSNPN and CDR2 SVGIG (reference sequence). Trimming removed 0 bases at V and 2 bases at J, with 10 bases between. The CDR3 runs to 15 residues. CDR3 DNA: TGTGCCTGGAGTGTGGGGAGGAGGACTAATGAAAAACTGTTTTTT. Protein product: CAWSVGRRTNEKLFF.

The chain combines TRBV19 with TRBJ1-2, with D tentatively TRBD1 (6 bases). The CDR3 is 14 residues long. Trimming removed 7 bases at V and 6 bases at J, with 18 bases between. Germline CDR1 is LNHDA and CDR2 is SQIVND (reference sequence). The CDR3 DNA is TGTGCCAGTACCCCCGTCTGGGGGGGCGATGGCTACACCTTC. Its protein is CASTPVWGGDGYTF.

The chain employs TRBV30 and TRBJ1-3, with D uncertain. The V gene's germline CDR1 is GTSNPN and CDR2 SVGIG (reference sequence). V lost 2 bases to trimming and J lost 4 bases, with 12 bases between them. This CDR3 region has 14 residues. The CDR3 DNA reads TGTGCCTGGAGTACCCCGGGGAAGGGAAACACCATATATTTT. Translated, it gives CAWSTPGKGNTIYF.

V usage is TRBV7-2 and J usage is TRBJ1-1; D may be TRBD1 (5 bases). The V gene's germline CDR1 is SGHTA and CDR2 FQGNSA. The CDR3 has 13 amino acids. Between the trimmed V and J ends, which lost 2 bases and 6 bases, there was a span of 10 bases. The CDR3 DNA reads TGTGCCAGCAGCTTACAGGGCGTCGCTGAAGCTTTCTTT. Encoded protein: CASSLQGVAEAFF.

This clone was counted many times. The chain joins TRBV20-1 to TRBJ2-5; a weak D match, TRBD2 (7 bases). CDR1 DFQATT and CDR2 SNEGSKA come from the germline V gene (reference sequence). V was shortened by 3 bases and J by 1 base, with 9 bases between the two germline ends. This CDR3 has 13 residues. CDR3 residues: CSASRGAQETQYF. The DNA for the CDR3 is TGCAGTGCTAGTCGGGGGGCCCAAGAGACCCAGTACTTC.

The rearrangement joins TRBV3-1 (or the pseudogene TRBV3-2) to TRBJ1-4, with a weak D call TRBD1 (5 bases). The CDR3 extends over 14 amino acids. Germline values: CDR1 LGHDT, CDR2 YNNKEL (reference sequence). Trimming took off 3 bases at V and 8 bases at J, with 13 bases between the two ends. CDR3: CASSQRGGGEKLFF. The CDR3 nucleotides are TGTGCCAGCAGCCAGCGGGGGGGAGGAGAAAAACTGTTTTTT.

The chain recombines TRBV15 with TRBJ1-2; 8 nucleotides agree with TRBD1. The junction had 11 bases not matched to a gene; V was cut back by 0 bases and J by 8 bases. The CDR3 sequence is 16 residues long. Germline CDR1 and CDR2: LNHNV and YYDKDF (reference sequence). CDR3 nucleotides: TGTGCCACCAGCAGAGATACGCAGGGGGCGCTCATCGGCTACACCTTC. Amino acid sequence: CATSRDTQGALIGYTF.

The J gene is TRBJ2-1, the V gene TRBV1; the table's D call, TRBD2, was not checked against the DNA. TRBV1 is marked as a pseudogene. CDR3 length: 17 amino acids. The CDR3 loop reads CTSSQEERGSSYNEQFF. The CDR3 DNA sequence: TGCACCAGCAGCCAAGAGGAGCGGGGAAGCTCCTACAATGAGCAGTTCTTC.

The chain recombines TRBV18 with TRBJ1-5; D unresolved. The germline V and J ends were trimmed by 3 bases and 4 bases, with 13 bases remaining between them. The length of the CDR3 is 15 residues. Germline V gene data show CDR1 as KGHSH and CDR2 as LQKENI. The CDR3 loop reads CASSPLPLTNQPQHF. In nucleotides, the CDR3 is TGTGCCAGCTCACCCCTCCCGCTGACTAATCAGCCCCAGCATTTT.

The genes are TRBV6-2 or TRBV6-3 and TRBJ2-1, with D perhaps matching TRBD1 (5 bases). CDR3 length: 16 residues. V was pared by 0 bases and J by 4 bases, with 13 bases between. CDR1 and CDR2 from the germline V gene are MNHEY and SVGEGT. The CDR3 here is CASSYSKAGLYNEQFF. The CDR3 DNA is TGTGCCAGCAGTTACTCGAAGGCAGGGTTATACAATGAGCAGTTCTTC.

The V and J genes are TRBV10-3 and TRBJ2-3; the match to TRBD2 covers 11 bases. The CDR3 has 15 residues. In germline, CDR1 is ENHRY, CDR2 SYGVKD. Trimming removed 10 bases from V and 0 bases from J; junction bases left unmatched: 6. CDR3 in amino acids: CATSASGRSTDTQYF. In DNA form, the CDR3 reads TGTGCCACCTCTGCTAGCGGGAGGAGCACAGATACGCAGTATTTT.